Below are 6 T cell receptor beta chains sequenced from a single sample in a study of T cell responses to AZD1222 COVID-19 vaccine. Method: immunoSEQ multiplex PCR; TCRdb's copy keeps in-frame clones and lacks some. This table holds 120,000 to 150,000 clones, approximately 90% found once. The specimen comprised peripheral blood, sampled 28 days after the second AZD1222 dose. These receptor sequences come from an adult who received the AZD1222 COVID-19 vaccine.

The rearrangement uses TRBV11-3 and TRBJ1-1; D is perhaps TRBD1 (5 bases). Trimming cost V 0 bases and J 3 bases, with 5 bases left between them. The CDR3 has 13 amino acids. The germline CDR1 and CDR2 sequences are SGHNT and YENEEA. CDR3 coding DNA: TGTGCCAGCAGCTTAGACAGGGACACTGAAGCTTTCTTT. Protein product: CASSLDRDTEAFF.

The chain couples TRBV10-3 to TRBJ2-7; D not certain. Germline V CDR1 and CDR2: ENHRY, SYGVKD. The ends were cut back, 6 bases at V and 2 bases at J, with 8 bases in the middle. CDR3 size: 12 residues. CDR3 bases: TGTGCCATCAGCGATTACGCCTACGAGCAGTACTTC. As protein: CAISDYAYEQYF.

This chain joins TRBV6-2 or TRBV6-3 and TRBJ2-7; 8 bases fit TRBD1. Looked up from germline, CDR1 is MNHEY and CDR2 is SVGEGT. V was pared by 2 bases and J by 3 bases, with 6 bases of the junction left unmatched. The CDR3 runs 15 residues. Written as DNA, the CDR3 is TGTGCCAGCAGTTACCGACCCGGACAGGGCTACGAGCAGTACTTC. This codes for CASSYRPGQGYEQYF.

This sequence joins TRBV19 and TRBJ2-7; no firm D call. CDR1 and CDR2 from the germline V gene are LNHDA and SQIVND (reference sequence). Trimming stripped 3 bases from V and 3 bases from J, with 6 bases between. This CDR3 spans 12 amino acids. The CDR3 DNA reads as TGTGCCAGTAGTATTGTGGACTACGAGCAGTACTTC. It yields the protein CASSIVDYEQYF.

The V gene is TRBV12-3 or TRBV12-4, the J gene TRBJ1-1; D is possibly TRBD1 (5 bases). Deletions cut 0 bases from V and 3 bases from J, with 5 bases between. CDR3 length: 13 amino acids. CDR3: CASSLAGDTEAFF. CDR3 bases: TGTGCCAGCAGTTTAGCAGGGGACACTGAAGCTTTCTTT.

CDR3 in DNA: TGTGCCAGCAGTGCTGAGCGGGGGGGAAGACACAATGAGCAGTTCTTC. As protein: CASSAERGGRHNEQFF. This sequence joins TRBV6-1 and TRBJ2-1; 10 bases are a match to TRBD2. The CDR3 covers 16 residues. CDR1 and CDR2 from the germline V gene are MNHNS and SASEGT. Losses at the gene ends were 4 bases for V and 5 bases for J; bases not matched to a gene: 8.